This T cell receptor (beta chain) was obtained from a study of T cell repertoires in cytomegalovirus infection (dated by TCRdb to between 2018 and 2020). Background on the whole study: Alongside well-studied HLA-B-restricted epitopes, the peptide stimulations were aimed at recently identified HLA-C-restricted CMV epitopes, whose presentation resists viral immunomodulation. Donor HLA type was relevant to the analysis, as public TCR beta signatures indicated carriage of CMV infection together with the matching HLA type. What the authors observed across the whole study: The ex vivo response was dominated by HLA-C-restricted CMV-specific TCR beta clonotypes, and the single most frequent clonotype in two of eight donors was supplied by these HLA-C-restricted clonotypes. Cumulative frequency of public TCR beta family members discriminated carriers of CMV infection plus the relevant HLA type in this cohort and an independent roughly 320-donor cohort.

V and J are truncated by 1 base and 6 bases respectively, leaving an intervening sequence of 9 bases. The CDR3, from cysteine to phenylalanine, totals 13 residues. The entry retains the CDR3 DNA only, 39 bases that are in frame from base 1. CDR1 and CDR2 are drawn from the germline V gene: SGHDN, FVKESK. As concerns this clonotype: The antigen it recognizes is unknown. Base qualities were left out, and no much larger clone turns up one base away.

The treatment or condition label here, explained by the study, means: in vitro stimulation with specific CMV peptide epitopes to enrich CMV-specific T cells. Sequenced on an Illumina HiSeq 1500. TCRdb ran its own pipeline on the public reads, namely fastp trimming at Q25 and MiXCR clone calling, and kept in-frame beta chains. Each CDR3 protein appears once, grouped with its most common genes and DNA. The sample has about 480,000 distinct CDR3 sequences on record, more than 30% of them singletons. The top ten hold roughly 17% of the sample. This receptor chain uses TRBV14 and TRBJ1-2; no D gene call is confident. The source of this sequence is a human donor in good health (CMV status not recorded). Some clones in this sample may be carry-over from other donors' samples. Sequencing was performed on cultured PBMCs, taken from culture after CMV antigen stimulation. The CDR3 region reads CASSQGNTHGYTF. The nucleotides read TGTGCCAGCAGCCAAGGGAATACCCATGGCTACACCTTC. Full variable domain (CDR3 extended with the reference TRBV14 and TRBJ1-2 proteins): EAGVTQFPSHSVIEKGQTVTLRCDPISGHDNLYWYRRVMGKEIKFLLHFVKESKQDESGMPNNRFLAERTGGTYSTLKVQPAELEDSGVYFCASSQGNTHGYTFGSGTRLTVV.